This TCR beta chain was identified during a study of radiation and T cells in renal cell carcinoma. About the research overall: Nephrectomy followed 15 Gy stereotactic body radiation by 4 weeks.

Method: immunoSEQ multiplex PCR; TCRdb's copy keeps in-frame clones and lacks some. The data show some 150,000 clones, with less than 85% seen just once and under 25% held by the top ten. A word on this clone: Its antigen is not identified.

Study findings and constraints: Baseline intratumoral clonotype presence is unknown without pretreatment biopsies. Top tumor clonotypes rose in blood 2 weeks post-radiation, then contracted.

With 0 bases removed from V and 6 bases from J, the gap between germline ends came to 12 bases. The CDR3 sequence is 13 residues long. Germline assignment: CDR1 GTSNPN and CDR2 SVGIG (reference sequence). Described time point: baseline pretreatment blood. This sample's treatment: 15 Gy SBRT to primary tumor, nephrectomy 4 weeks later. Serial blood draws occurred at baseline and 2 and 4 weeks post-SBRT. This specimen was blood, taken from a patient whose treatment included radiotherapy and nephrectomy. This chain links TRBV30 with TRBJ2-7; no firm D call. The receptor was derived from a woman aged 45-65 years with renal cell carcinoma. The DNA for the CDR3 is TGTGCCTGGAGTGTTTCTCTCTCTGGCGAGCAGTACTTC. Amino acids: CAWSVSLSGEQYF.